This T cell receptor beta chain was sequenced in a study of T cells in Graves' hyperthyroidism and ophthalmopathy. Findings and caveats of the study: Stable hyperthyroidism was told apart from ophthalmopathy by a model built on 13 V-J features.

Amplification of TCR beta CDR3 regions was performed using RNA transcripts as template. First-round RT-PCR of the TCR CDR3 relied on the HTBI primer set. TCRdb used MiXCR to reprocess the multiplex PCR reads, holding one entry per CDR3 protein. The data contain about 530,000 distinct CDR3 sequences, 17% of them seen just once; the ten biggest clones take up roughly a sixth. This clonotype was seen ten or more times. Its antigen is not identified. Diagnoses rested on clinical symptoms, serum thyroxine and TRAb, thyroid ultrasound and orbital computed tomography. V was cut by 5 bases and J by 5 bases, with 18 bases left in between. The CDR3 spans 15 residues.

What was sequenced was blood. The clonotype comes from a woman between 18 and 29 years old with Graves' ophthalmopathy. The chain couples TRBV12-3 or TRBV12-4 to TRBJ2-5; perhaps TRBD2 as D (6 bases). CDR3 protein: CASSDTLGGKETQYF. The CDR3 bases are TGTGCCAGCAGTGACACTCTAGGCGGGAAGGAGACCCAGTACTTC.